This TCR beta chain was identified in a study of T cell responses to AZD1222 COVID-19 vaccine. Findings and limits, study-wide: Once two AZD1222 doses were given, Spike-specific TCR breadth and depth went up. Scientists sampled the repertoires only once the peak T cell response had passed. There were vaccine-associated CD4 TCRs across spike, dominant at 160-218 and 743-854.

This clone has only one observation. Antigen specificity is unknown. The protocol was immunoSEQ multiplex PCR, while the TCRdb copy is restricted to in-frame clones and leaves out a portion. The data hold about 130,000 clones, with over 70% observed a single time. The CDR3 consists of 15 residues. V shed 4 bases, J shed 7 bases, and the junction held 9 bases outside the gene matches. Per the germline V gene, CDR1 is SGHAT and CDR2 is FQNNGV. Here the sequenced sample was peripheral blood, taken on day 0 of AZD1222 vaccination. The chain employs TRBV11-2 and TRBJ1-2; 10 nucleotides agree with TRBD1. The sequence derives from an adult in good health. The CDR3 loop reads CASSSGGTGVFGYTF. CDR3 sequence (DNA): TGTGCCAGCAGCTCCGGCGGGACAGGGGTTTTTGGCTACACCTTC.